This entry features one T cell receptor (beta chain) sequence. The clone's antigen remains unknown. No base quality values were provided; no much bigger clone lies one nucleotide off. The V and J ends are trimmed by 6 bases and 0 bases, leaving 21 bases between them. The CDR3 spans 18 residues, from the cysteine through the phenylalanine. Only CDR3 DNA is held: 54 bases, read in frame from base 1. CDR1 is given as KGHSH and CDR2 as LQKENI, both from the germline V gene. This record comes from a study of cytomegalovirus exposure and HLA in healthy donors (dated by TCRdb to 2015 to 2018). The study in broad terms: In an earlier analysis of around 540 of the donors, about 270 Gb of sequence data and 95 million to 130 million unique TCR beta sequences from approximately 180 million T cells were reported. Around 300 gigabases of sequencing data and 80 million or so unique TCR sequences were included in an early release covering under 650 HLA-typed donors. Of the roughly 400 genotyped donors, 75% to 85% were placed in the genetic ancestry cluster associated with self-reported Caucasian donors. The study was designed to test whether signatures of past pathogen exposure could be identified by cataloging public T cell receptors. The study profiled the T cell repertoires of under 700 subjects by immunosequencing and related them to cytomegalovirus serostatus. In addition to the first cohort of several hundred subjects, a separate validation cohort of 120 different subjects was used. The study combined high-throughput TCR immunosequencing, statistical association of individual TCRs with disease status, and machine learning to predict cytomegalovirus infection status. A later analysis re-examined previously published TCR beta repertoires from just over 650 donors and added high-resolution HLA genotyping to investigate patterns of TCR occurrence. The later analysis used no new phenotypic data to find candidate immune exposures, relying instead on TCR beta sequences and their occurrence across donors. To decide whether each TCR beta V gene segment behaved as functional or pseudogenic, an earlier analysis of fewer than 750 of the donors relied on high-throughput TCR beta sequencing. Donor age, sex, ethnicity and CMV serostatus were collected together with the repertoire data. Genome-wide SNP genotypes for about 65% of the roughly 700 donors were used in a later genetic analysis, which treated that subset as a discovery cohort. Every discovery cohort repertoire had been produced on one sequencing platform. Both class I and class II loci were covered by HLA typing, at four-digit resolution. The number of typed donors differed by locus: about 629-630 for A, B, C, DRB1 and DQB1; approximately 520 for DQA1; around 610 for DPA1; and about 450 for DPB1. Because of strong linkage in the cohort, roughly five DR-DQ haplotypes were treated as single units for association and clustering. Across approximately 400 genotyped donors of the cohort, an average of roughly 250,000 unique TCR beta nucleotide sequences per donor were sequenced, and 15% to 20% of those sequences were non-productive. Overall results and qualifications from the work: A later genetic analysis associated a missense DCLRE1C variant with V-gene and J-gene trimming of TCR beta chains, and an independent cohort replicated the association. According to a later analysis, parvovirus B19, influenza, CMV and Epstein-Barr virus appeared linked to several top co-occurrence clusters. The authors suggested that the approach could potentially be generalized to other disease states and immunological phenotypes. At a false discovery rate of 0.05, a later analysis linked roughly 17,000 TCR beta sequences to specific HLA alleles. In an earlier analysis of approximately 590 of the donors, most TCR beta V segments were observed in productive rearrangements about 87% or about 30% of the time, broadly matching IMGT annotations. Some IMGT-functional V segments, including TRBV6-2 and TRBV6-3, could not be told apart with the 87-base-pair reads, so those segments were excluded. Immune exposure information for the cohort was limited to CMV serostatus. According to a later analysis, most CMV-associated TCR beta chains appeared to be HLA-restricted, and the HLA associations seemed to be driven largely by CMV exposure. Linkage disequilibrium might explain the correlated functional status among segregating V segments, but an unknown experimental factor could not be ruled out. In vitro tests confirmed that three of the cytomegalovirus-associated TCR beta chains recognize cytomegalovirus antigens. Most TCR sequences were observed very rarely across donors, whereas some public TCRs were present in many individuals. When HLA alleles, especially DR and DQ, strongly co-occurred, attributing TCR associations to individual alleles was difficult. A cluster of highly shared sequence variants was judged likely to represent a technical artifact of the sequencing pipeline. A later genetic analysis reported fewer N-insertions in productive TCRs among donors in an Asian-associated ancestry cluster than the roughly 650-donor mean. Because counts were too low, approximately 15 rarely observed V segments, including chromosome 9 orphons, were excluded from the earlier analysis of several hundred of the donors. The study gave a list of about 170 TCR beta chains associated with cytomegalovirus. In a later analysis, the rate of TCR association differed among HLA loci, with DRB1 alleles having the most associated TCRs and HLA-C alleles having the fewest. Cytomegalovirus status was reported to be diagnosed by the classifier with high specificity and sensitivity in both the original and validation cohorts. Roughly uniform sequencing depth across donors was assumed in presence/absence analyses, although this assumption may not hold. In this cohort, only TCR beta chains were sequenced, and detectable features were limited by the absence of alpha or paired-chain data. Compared with equally common non-associated chains, HLA-associated TCR beta chains in a later analysis were more clonally expanded and had lower generation probabilities. A further reported finding was that TCR beta sequences accurately predicted the HLA-A and HLA-B alleles for most subjects in the first cohort. Because some donors lacked HLA typing at each locus, the association tests relied only on the typed subset.

The cohort comprised some 680 healthy bone marrow donors. All cohort members were sampled while nominally healthy, although unrecorded immune exposures were likely present. The donor was CMV seronegative and belonged to the group of under 400 seronegative cohort members. A peripheral blood sample was provided by each donor, and peripheral blood mononuclear cells were used for TCR beta sequencing. Genomic DNA extraction from the blood cell samples was performed with the Qiagen DNeasy Blood Extraction Kit. Library method: the immunoSEQ multiplex PCR assay. For the multiplex PCR, a mixture combining 60 forward primers for TCR Vbeta segments and 13 reverse primers for TCR Jbeta segments was used. The CDR3 region of rearranged TCR beta genes was amplified from genomic DNA by a multiplex PCR assay. The Illumina HiSeq System was used to sequence the amplified TCR beta libraries as 87-base-pair reads. The original methods were these. Across the 600 to 700 repertoires, a later analysis counted 75 million to 90 million unique TCR beta chains, approximately 12 million of which were shared by at least two donors. A nearest-neighbor algorithm error-corrected the raw reads and collapsed the reads into unique sequences, merging closely related sequences to remove PCR and sequencing errors. CDR3 sequences were aligned to IMGT reference sequences to assign V, D and J gene segments. Each retained sequence needed at least a six-nucleotide match to both a V gene segment and a J gene segment. A rearrangement was called productive if the CDR3 had no stop codons and remained in frame with V and J, and every other rearrangement was called non-productive. Following IMGT convention, CDR3 was defined as the stretch from the second conserved V-encoded cysteine to the conserved J-encoded phenylalanine. The earlier analysis of 587 of the donors excluded sequences that lacked an unambiguous match to a single V gene segment. An earlier analysis of some 610 of the donors called V segments functional above 56.7% productive rearrangements and segregating when the between-donor standard deviation exceeded 5%. To diagnose cytomegalovirus status from the catalog of TCR beta chain sequences, a statistical classification framework was built. In a later analysis, V and J genes were assigned by comparing TCR nucleotide sequences against IMGT/GENE-DB human TR gene sequences. The TCRdist pipeline was used in a later analysis to assign CDR3 sequences and most-parsimonious VDJ recombination scenarios. In a later analysis, each TCR beta chain was defined by its CDR3 amino acid sequence together with its V-gene family, and reads lacking a unique V-gene family were excluded. In a later analysis, fewer than 650 highly shared, low-generation-probability nucleotide sequences were removed to address suspected cross-contamination and a sequencing artifact. A later analysis calculated a clonal expansion index for each public chain from normalized within-repertoire ranks of inferred template counts. In a later analysis, generation probabilities were computed using a VDJ recombination model fitted to out-of-frame rearrangements, and the results were checked against IGoR. In a later analysis, hypergeometric tests were used to score TCR-TCR, TCR-HLA and TCR-CMV co-occurrence, with a repertoire-size bias correction applied to TCR pairs. A later analysis estimated false discovery rates by permuting HLA or CMV assignments 20 times. A later analysis grouped co-occurring TCRs with DBSCAN, adding TCRdist sequence similarity when clustering within HLA-allele-positive subsets. Repertoires with fewer than 30,000 or more than 120,000 public chains were left out of co-occurrence clustering, as were about 5 repertoires with anomalous nucleotide sharing. TCRdb retrieved this table from immuneACCESS and kept in-frame rearrangements only. Not all clones are present; in checked studies, unresolved V genes account for under half, and no reason is known for the remainder. D and trimming come from the DNA, and the V and J calls and clone size come from that table. The sample data list some 110,000 clones, and 75% to 85% of these were observed just once. The ten largest clones represent 1.5% to 2% of the sample.

The rearrangement combines TRBV18 with TRBJ2-4; TRBD1 is a weak D gene call, 6 bases matching. The sequenced material came from PBMCs. The sequence was collected from a middle-aged man in good health and CMV-seronegative. DNA sequence: TGTGCCAGCTCTCCTCTCCCGGACAGCCCGGTAGCCAAAAACATTCAGTACTTC. Translated, it gives CASSPLPDSPVAKNIQYF.